This T cell receptor (beta chain) was documented in a study of T cell repertoires in cytomegalovirus infection. Study details: Both a matching HLA type and CMV infection were indicated by public TCR beta signatures. Study-wide results and caveats: Carriage of CMV together with the relevant HLA was identifiable through cumulative public TCR beta family frequency. Dominating the ex vivo response were TCR beta clonotypes that were CMV-specific and HLA-C-restricted.

TCRdb used MiXCR to reprocess the reads, holding one entry per CDR3 protein. The sample carries 600,000 to 800,000 distinct CDR3 sequences, less than 25% recorded once. In its sample, this clonotype was seen many times. The antigen remains undetermined. CDR3 length: 15 amino acids. Germline lookup yields CDR1 SGHVS and CDR2 FQNEAQ. The ends were cut back, 2 bases at V and 2 bases at J, with 12 bases in the middle. This clonotype was obtained from a human donor in good health (CMV status not recorded). Some clones in this sample may be carry-over from other donors' samples. The rearrangement links TRBV7-8 to TRBJ2-5; a possible D gene is TRBD1 (6 bases). Sequenced input: CD8+ T cells from PBMCs. CDR3 coding DNA: TGTGCCAGCAGCTTAACTTTAAGGGGGCAAGAGACCCAGTACTTC. This sequence encodes CASSLTLRGQETQYF.